These T cell receptor beta chains were read from a single sample in a study of blood T cell repertoires in COVID-19. TCRdb's table, derived via immunoSEQ multiplex PCR, lists solely in-frame clones and lacks some. Altogether more than 350,000 clones are present, 80% to 90% being singletons, with the ten largest covering about 1%. Sequencing was performed on PBMCs or T cells enriched from blood (not recorded which). These receptors originate from a man aged 18 to 29 who had recovered from COVID-19. Each CDR3 is given with its conserved first and last residue. A D gene is named only where the DNA matches it firmly. Size tells how often a clone was seen (once, few, many) or the class of an expanded clone, and some rows leave it out.

J gene | V gene | D gene | clone size | CDR3 DNA | CDR3 protein
TRBJ2-1 | TRBV18 | TRBD2 | . | TGTGCCAGCTCACCCTCGTCTAGCGGGGGCAATGAGCAGTTCTTC | CASSPSSSGGNEQFF
TRBJ2-3 | TRBV14 | TRBD1 | . | TGTGCCAGCAGGGACAGGACTAGCACAGATACGCAGTATTTT | CASRDRTSTDTQYF
TRBJ1-3 | TRBV28 | . | . | TGTGCCAGCAGTTCGCCCACAGGGCCCGGAAACACCATATATTTT | CASSSPTGPGNTIYF
TRBJ1-1 | TRBV9 | . | . | TGTGCCAGCAGCGTAGGGGGTGGACACATGGGAACTGAAGCTTTCTTT | CASSVGGGHMGTEAFF
TRBJ2-7 | TRBV5-4 | TRBD2 | . | TGTGCCAGCAGCTTGAGACGGGGGGGATCTCTCTACGAGCAGTACTTC | CASSLRRGGSLYEQYF
TRBJ2-1 | TRBV9 | . | . | TGTGCCAGCAGCGTAGGGCCTTCCAATGAGCAGTTCTTC | CASSVGPSNEQFF
TRBJ1-2 | TRBV2 | . | once | TGTGCCAGCAGTGTCAGGGTGGATAATGGCTACACCTTC | CASSVRVDNGYTF
TRBJ2-6 | TRBV5-1 | . | . | TGCGCCAGCAGCCTAAGACTTGTGTCTGGGGCCAACGTCCTGACTTTC | CASSLRLVSGANVLTF
TRBJ1-4 | TRBV4-3 | TRBD1 | . | TGCGCCAGCAGCCAAGAGACAGGGGGTGAAAAACTGTTTTTT | CASSQETGGEKLFF
TRBJ1-2 | TRBV25-1 | . | . | TGTGCCAGCAGTGAGACAGGCTATGGCTACACCTTC | CASSETGYGYTF
TRBJ2-7 | TRBV10-3 | TRBD1 | . | TGTGCCATTGCAGGGGGCGCCGCAACCTACGAGCAGTACTTC | CAIAGGAATYEQYF
TRBJ2-7 | TRBV6-5 | TRBD2 | . | TGTGCCAGCAGTTACTCCAGCGGGAGCTCCTACGAGCAGTACTTC | CASSYSSGSSYEQYF
TRBJ1-2 | TRBV25-1 | . | . | TGTGCCAGCAGTGGGCCTAGCTATGGCTACACCTTC | CASSGPSYGYTF
TRBJ2-1 | TRBV28 | TRBD2 | . | TGTGCCAGCAGTACAAACCCATCTACTAGCGGGAGTGTTAAATACAATGAGCAGTTCTTC | CASSTNPSTSGSVKYNEQFF
TRBJ2-5 | TRBV27 | TRBD1 | . | TGTGCCAGCCGCTACGGACAGGGAGAGGCGACCCAGTACTTC | CASRYGQGEATQYF
TRBJ2-1 | TRBV7-6 | TRBD2 | . | TGTGCCAGCAGCCCATCACCTTATAGCGGGAAAAAGAGTGAGCAGTTCTTC | CASSPSPYSGKKSEQFF
TRBJ1-5 | TRBV12-3/TRBV12-4 | . | . | TGTGCCAGCAGTCAGGGGAATCAGCCCCAGCATTTT | CASSQGNQPQHF
TRBJ2-3 | TRBV30 | TRBD2 | . | TGTGCCTGGGGACGCGGACTAGCGGGATCTTCAGAGACGCAGTATTTT | CAWGRGLAGSSETQYF
TRBJ1-1 | TRBV12-3/TRBV12-4 | . | . | TGTGCCAGCAGTTTACCCTATAACACTGAAGCTTTCTTT | CASSLPYNTEAFF
TRBJ2-1 | TRBV5-1 | . | . | TGCGCCAGCAGCCTGGGGGAGTCGAGTGAGCAGTTCTTC | CASSLGESSEQFF
TRBJ2-3 | TRBV18 | . | . | TGTGCCAGCTCACCAACAATTGAAGATACGCAGTATTTT | CASSPTIEDTQYF
TRBJ2-1 | TRBV5-1 | TRBD2 | . | TGCGCCAGCAGGTGGGCCAGCGGGGCCCGTAAGGGATACAATGAGCAGTTCTTC | CASRWASGARKGYNEQFF
TRBJ1-3 | TRBV4-1 | . | . | TGCGCCAGCAGCCAAGGGACTATAGTAAGGGACCAATATTTT | CASSQGTIVRDQYF
TRBJ2-5 | TRBV4-1 | . | once | TGCGCCAGCAGCCAAGGAGGGACGGGAGTAGAGACCCAGTACTTC | CASSQGGTGVETQYF
TRBJ2-1 | TRBV10-3 | . | . | TGTGCCATCAGTAGGGAGGATGAGCAGTTCTTC | CAISREDEQFF
TRBJ2-7 | TRBV27 | TRBD1 | . | TGTGCCAGCAGTTTAGGGACAGGGGCTTACGAGCAGTACTTC | CASSLGTGAYEQYF
TRBJ1-2 | TRBV5-1 | TRBD1 | . | TGCGCCAGCAGCCCCGGGACAGAAATTAACTATGGCTACACCTTC | CASSPGTEINYGYTF
TRBJ1-2 | TRBV28 | . | once | TGTGCCAGCAGTCCGACAGGAGCGCCCTATGGCTACACCTTC | CASSPTGAPYGYTF
TRBJ2-3 | TRBV5-1 | TRBD2 | few | TGCGCCAGCAGCTTGGGGACTAGCGGGGGCATCACAGATACGCAGTATTTT | CASSLGTSGGITDTQYF
TRBJ2-7 | TRBV7-2 | . | once | TGTGCCAGCAGGGGAAGCGGATCCTCCTACGAGCAGTACTTC | CASRGSGSSYEQYF
TRBJ1-2 | TRBV5-4 | TRBD1 | . | TGTGCCAGCAGCTTCCAGGGGGCTACAAGAGGCTACACCTTC | CASSFQGATRGYTF
TRBJ2-1 | TRBV7-3 | TRBD2 | . | TGTGCCAGCAGCTTATCTCTCCCGCGGGAGGGCCTCAATGAGCAGTTCTTC | CASSLSLPREGLNEQFF
TRBJ2-2 | TRBV25-1 | . | . | TGTGCCAGCAGTTACCAGGGGGGCACCGGGGAGCTGTTTTTT | CASSYQGGTGELFF
TRBJ1-2 | TRBV18 | . | . | TGTGCCAGCTCACCAGAAGCCTATGGCTACACCTTC | CASSPEAYGYTF
TRBJ1-2 | TRBV3-1/TRBV3-2 | . | . | TGTGCCAGCAGCCAAGATGAGTACAGCTATGGCTACACCTTC | CASSQDEYSYGYTF
TRBJ1-6 | TRBV14 | TRBD1 | . | TGTGCCAGCAGCCTACAGACAGGGGGAAATTCACCCCTCCACTTT | CASSLQTGGNSPLHF
TRBJ2-5 | TRBV9 | . | . | TGTGCCAGCAGCTACGGGAGTCAAGAGACCCAGTACTTC | CASSYGSQETQYF
TRBJ1-1 | TRBV5-4 | TRBD1 | . | TGTGCCAGCAGCTTATTGGGGGGTGGGACAGGGGGATACACTGAAGCTTTCTTT | CASSLLGGGTGGYTEAFF
TRBJ1-1 | TRBV24-1 | . | . | TGTGCCACCAGTGATTCGACTCGGGGAACGAGCACTGAAGCTTTCTTT | CATSDSTRGTSTEAFF
TRBJ2-6 | TRBV3-1/TRBV3-2 | . | . | TGTGCCAGCACTTCGAGCTCTGGGGCCAACGTCCTGACTTTC | CASTSSSGANVLTF
TRBJ1-1 | TRBV18 | . | once | TGTGCCAGCTCACCACTGATTGACAGGGAAGCTTTCTTT | CASSPLIDREAFF
TRBJ1-1 | TRBV7-3 | . | . | TGTGCCAGCAGCTTAAGTACGAGGAACACTGAAGCTTTCTTT | CASSLSTRNTEAFF
TRBJ1-2 | TRBV19 | . | . | TGTGCCAGTAGTATGCTGGACAGCGACTATGGCTACACCTTC | CASSMLDSDYGYTF
TRBJ2-3 | TRBV9 | TRBD1 | . | TGTGCCAGCAGCCGGACAGGGGCCGCAGATACGCAGTATTTT | CASSRTGAADTQYF
TRBJ2-7 | TRBV28 | . | . | TGTGCCAGCAGCTCCCCCTATTACGAGCAGTACTTC | CASSSPYYEQYF
TRBJ1-4 | TRBV19 | TRBD1 | . | TGTGCCAGTAGTATAGATCCGAGACCCGACAGGGAGAATGAAAAACTGTTTTTT | CASSIDPRPDRENEKLFF
TRBJ2-7 | TRBV6-5 | . | once | TGTGCCAGCAGTTACTCGGCAGGGATGTCCTACGAGCAGTACTTC | CASSYSAGMSYEQYF
TRBJ1-1 | TRBV5-4 | . | . | TGTGCCAGCAGCTTGGGCCTACGCCCTGAAGCTTTCTTT | CASSLGLRPEAFF
TRBJ2-2 | TRBV4-2 | TRBD2 | . | TGTGCCAGCAGCCAAGATACTAGCGGGGGGGCCGGCGGGGAGCTGTTTTTT | CASSQDTSGGAGGELFF
TRBJ2-7 | TRBV21-1 | . | . | TGTGCCAGCAGCAAAGTAGCCCCCACCTACGAGCAGTACTTC | CASSKVAPTYEQYF
TRBJ2-1 | TRBV18 | . | . | TGTGCCAGCTCACCACCTTCCCAAGTTCGGAATGAGCAGTTCTTC | CASSPPSQVRNEQFF
TRBJ1-2 | TRBV27 | . | . | TGTGCCAGCAGTTTATCAGGGGAATATGGCTACACCTTC | CASSLSGEYGYTF
TRBJ2-1 | TRBV15 | TRBD1 | . | TGTGCCACCAGTAATCTGCGGGCAGGGGGTAGGAATGAGCAGTTCTTC | CATSNLRAGGRNEQFF
TRBJ1-2 | TRBV28 | . | once | TGTGCCAGCAGTTTATCAACAGGGAAGTATGGCTACACCTTC | CASSLSTGKYGYTF
TRBJ2-1 | TRBV7-9 | . | . | TGTGCCAGCAGCGGGGGCGCCGGCTCCTACAATGAGCAGTTCTTC | CASSGGAGSYNEQFF
TRBJ2-1 | TRBV6-2/TRBV6-3 | . | . | TGTGCCAGCAGTTGGCTAGGGAGCTCCTACAATGAGCAGTTCTTC | CASSWLGSSYNEQFF
TRBJ2-5 | TRBV10-3 | . | . | TGTGCCATCAGTGCGGGGAGGAGAGAAGAGACCCAGTACTTC | CAISAGRREETQYF